This T cell receptor beta chain stems from a study of beta chain features in type 1 diabetes. Findings and caveats of the study: Insertion counts at VDJ junctions were lower in type 1 diabetes patients, who also showed more deletions there.

Germline V lookup: CDR1 SGDLS, CDR2 YYNGEE. Trimming took 0 bases from V and 6 from J; bases not matched to a gene: 9. The CDR3 extends over 15 amino acids. The study reverse transcribed the entire isolated RNA, so it sequenced expressed TCRB transcripts. Sequencing used immunoSEQ multiplex PCR; TCRdb keeps in-frame clones, though not all of them. The sample includes 120,000 to 150,000 clones, 40% to 60% of them seen just once. This clone has just a few counts. What it recognizes is unknown. The V call is TRBV9, the J call TRBJ2-7, with 7 bases fitting TRBD2. The source is a man aged 18 to 30 in good health. Sequencing was carried out using Tregs from blood. The CDR3: CASSVGLASPLEQYF. The CDR3 bases are TGTGCCAGCAGCGTAGGACTAGCTTCCCCTCTCGAGCAGTACTTC.